This entry lists 15 T cell receptor beta chains sequenced from one sample in a study of cytomegalovirus exposure and HLA in healthy donors. The PCR made use of 60 Vbeta and 13 Jbeta primers. Repertoires were generated with immunoSEQ multiplex PCR, while TCRdb's copy carries only in-frame clones and drops some. The sample shows about 67,000 clones, 80% to 90% of them seen only once. The specimen was PBMCs. The receptors were sampled from a woman aged 25 to 39 in good health and CMV-seropositive.

The DNA for the CDR3 is TGTGCCAGCAGCCCCTGGACTAGCAACGCCGATACGCAGTATTTT. Protein sequence: CASSPWTSNADTQYF. The chain employs TRBV5-6 and TRBJ2-3; TRBD2 agrees at 8 bases. The germline V gene has CDR1 SGHDT and CDR2 YYEEEE. The CDR3 has 15 residues. Trimming removed 4 bases from V and 6 bases from J; junction bases left unmatched: 10.

The chain joins TRBV6-5 to TRBJ2-3, with no clear D. V was trimmed by 9 bases and J by 0 bases, leaving 7 bases between them. This CDR3 region has 12 residues. The germline V gene encodes CDR1 MNHEY and CDR2 SVGAGI. The CDR3 DNA is TGTGCCAGTTCTGAGAGCACAGATACGCAGTATTTT. This gives the protein CASSESTDTQYF.

The chain carries TRBV5-1 and TRBJ1-1; possible D gene TRBD1, 5 bases. This CDR3 is 15 amino acids long. Germline values: CDR1 SGHRS, CDR2 YFSETQ. V was pared by 4 bases and J by 7 bases, with 20 bases between. The CDR3 sequence: CASSDGAAELHEAFF. The DNA of the CDR3 is TGCGCCAGCAGCGATGGGGCGGCGGAGCTTCATGAAGCTTTCTTT.

The CDR3 nucleotides read TGTGCCATCAGTGAGTCTGGACTAGCGGGACAGGGTTACGAGCAGTACTTC. It translates to CAISESGLAGQGYEQYF. The chain joins TRBV10-3 to TRBJ2-7, with 12 bases that match TRBD2. V lost 0 bases, J lost 4 bases, and 7 bases stayed unmatched. The CDR3 is 17 amino acids. Germline V gene sequence: CDR1 ENHRY, CDR2 SYGVKD.

J is TRBJ1-2 and V is TRBV5-1; D perhaps matches TRBD1 (5 bases). This CDR3 contains 15 residues. Trimming cost V 0 bases and J 8 bases, with 17 bases left between them. Germline V CDR1 and CDR2: SGHRS, YFSETQ. This chain's CDR3 is CASSLGGQGTEGYTF. In DNA, the CDR3 is TGCGCCAGCAGCTTGGGAGGTCAGGGAACTGAGGGCTACACCTTC. The variable domain in full, with the rest retrieved from reference TRBV5-1 and TRBJ1-2, is KAGVTQTPRYLIKTRGQQVTLSCSPISGHRSVSWYQQTPGQGLQFLFEYFSETQRNKGNFPGRFSGRQFSNSRSEMNVSTLELGDSALYLCASSLGGQGTEGYTFGSGTRLTVV.

This clone was counted only a few times. This sequence joins TRBV6-5 and TRBJ1-5, with no clear D. V was cut by 6 bases and J by 2 bases, with 14 bases left in between. Germline V gene lookup returns CDR1 MNHEY and CDR2 SVGAGI. The CDR3 is made up of 15 amino acids. In nucleotides, the CDR3 is TGTGCCAGCAGGATGACTCGAGGAGGCAATCAGCCCCAGCATTTT. This codes for CASRMTRGGNQPQHF.

The rearrangement links TRBV11-1 to TRBJ1-1; 10 bases align to TRBD1. The CDR3 is made up of 13 amino acids. Trimming at V came to 6 bases and at J to 5 bases, leaving 3 bases not matched to a gene. Per the germline V gene, CDR1 is SGHAT and CDR2 is FQDESV (reference sequence). The chain's CDR3 is CASSDRGHTEAFF. The CDR3 nucleotides are TGTGCCAGCAGTGACAGGGGGCATACTGAAGCTTTCTTT.

V usage is TRBV7-9 and J usage is TRBJ2-1; 7 bases align to TRBD2. The CDR3 totals 16 residues. CDR1 is SEHNR, CDR2 FQNEAQ, per germline (reference sequence). Trimming took 5 bases from V and 7 from J; bases not matched to a gene: 14. For the CDR3, the DNA is TGTGCCAGCAGCCCTTTCGGGGGAGGGTCCTTTAATGAGCAGTTCTTC. Its protein is CASSPFGGGSFNEQFF.

Written as DNA, the CDR3 is TGTGCCAGCAGTGAAGGCGGGGGGCCCACTGAAGCTTTCTTT. Encoded protein: CASSEGGGPTEAFF. The chain links TRBV6-1 to TRBJ1-1; a possible D gene is TRBD1 (6 bases). The germline V and J ends were trimmed by 1 base and 4 bases, with 10 bases remaining between them. CDR1 is MNHNS and CDR2 is SASEGT in the germline V gene. The length of the CDR3 is 14 residues.

The chain links TRBV7-2 to TRBJ2-7; D gene unclear. Trimming cost V 2 bases and J 4 bases, with 9 bases left between them. The CDR3 runs to 13 residues. CDR1 SGHTA and CDR2 FQGNSA come from the germline V gene. The CDR3 spells CASSLRRVYEQYF. For the CDR3, the DNA is TGTGCCAGCAGCTTAAGACGGGTTTACGAGCAGTACTTC.

The chain employs TRBV27 and TRBJ2-2, with 11 bases that match TRBD2. The trim removed 8 bases at V and 4 bases at J, leaving 12 bases unmatched. The CDR3 extends over 17 amino acids. Germline V CDR1 and CDR2: MNHEY, SMNVEV (reference sequence). The CDR3 DNA reads TGTGCCAGCCGACTCTTACTAGCGGGAGATATCACCGGGGAGCTGTTTTTT. It yields the protein CASRLLLAGDITGELFF.

The genes are TRBV30 and TRBJ2-1, with D unresolved. V was trimmed by 8 bases and J by 5 bases, leaving 19 bases between them. Germline V gene sequence: CDR1 GTSNPN, CDR2 SVGIG (reference sequence). The CDR3 contains 14 residues. CDR3 DNA sequence: TGTGCCCTCCTCCGAGTGTACAGACACAATGAGCAGTTCTTC. Its translation: CALLRVYRHNEQFF.

This clone turned up a few times. The chain employs TRBV30 and TRBJ1-1, with TRBD1 as a possible D gene (5 bases). Germline V gives CDR1 GTSNPN, CDR2 SVGIG (reference sequence). V shed 3 bases and J shed 0 bases, with 11 bases lying between them. The CDR3 contains 14 residues. CDR3 nucleotide sequence: TGTGCCTGGAGATATGGGGCGATGAACACTGAAGCTTTCTTT. Protein: CAWRYGAMNTEAFF. Supplemented by reference TRBV30 and TRBJ1-1, the full variable domain reads SQTIHQWPATLVQPVGSPLSLECTVEGTSNPNLYWYRQAAGRGLQLLFYSVGIGQISSEVPQNLSASRPQDRQFILSSKKLLLSDSGFYLCAWRYGAMNTEAFFGQGTRLTVV.

Only one count was recorded for this clone. This sequence joins TRBV7-9 and TRBJ2-5; D gene unclear. The CDR3 is made up of 15 amino acids. Trimming pared 3 bases from V and 4 bases from J, leaving 15 bases between. Germline CDR1 reads SEHNR; CDR2 reads FQNEAQ (reference sequence). CDR3 nucleotides: TGTGCCAGCAGCTTGGGCCCCACGGCTCGAGAGACCCAGTACTTC. It is translated as CASSLGPTARETQYF.

The V gene is TRBV5-4, the J gene TRBJ2-4; D is unclear. Germline-derived CDR1 and CDR2 are SGHNT and YYREEE (reference sequence). The CDR3 totals 15 residues. V lost 1 base to trimming and J lost 3 bases, with 11 bases between them. In nucleotides, the CDR3 is TGTGCCAGCAGCTTGTTTGGAAGGAGCAAAAACATTCAGTACTTC. This translates into CASSLFGRSKNIQYF.